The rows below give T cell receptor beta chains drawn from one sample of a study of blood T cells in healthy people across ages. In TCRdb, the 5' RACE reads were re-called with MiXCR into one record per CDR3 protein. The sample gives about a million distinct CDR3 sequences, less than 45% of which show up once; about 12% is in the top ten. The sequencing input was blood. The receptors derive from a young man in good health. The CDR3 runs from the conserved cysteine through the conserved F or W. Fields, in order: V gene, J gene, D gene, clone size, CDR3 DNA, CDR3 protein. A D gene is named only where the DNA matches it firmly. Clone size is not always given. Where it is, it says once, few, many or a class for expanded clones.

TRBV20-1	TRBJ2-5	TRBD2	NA	TGCAGTGCTAGGCCCATGGGGACTACAGAGACCCAGTACTTC	CSARPMGTTETQYF
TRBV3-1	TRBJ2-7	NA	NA	TGTGCCAGCACCTCATACTACGAGCAGTACTTC	CASTSYYEQYF
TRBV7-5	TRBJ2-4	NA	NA	NA	CISVSEAVGREYKNIQYF
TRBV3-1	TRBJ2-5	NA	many	TGTGCCAGCAGCCAATACAGCGCCCAAGAGACCCAGTACTTC	CASSQYSAQETQYF
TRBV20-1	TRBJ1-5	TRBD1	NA	TGCAGTGCTAGAGATTCGGGACAGGGGGCCGTGTATCAGCCCCAGCATTTT	CSARDSGQGAVYQPQHF
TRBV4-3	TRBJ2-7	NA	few	TGCGCCAGCAGCCAAGGTGGAGGGATGACTGAGCAGTACTTC	CASSQGGGMTEQYF
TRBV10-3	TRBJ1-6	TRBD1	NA	TGTGCCATCAGTGAAGGGACAGTCAATTCACCCCTCCACTTT	CAISEGTVNSPLHF
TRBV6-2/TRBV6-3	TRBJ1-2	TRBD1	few	TGTGCCAGCAGGAAGACAGGGGACGATGGCTACACCTTC	CASRKTGDDGYTF
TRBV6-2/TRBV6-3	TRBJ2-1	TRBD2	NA	TGTGCCAGCAGTTACCCCGGACTAGCGGCCACCTACAATGAGCAGTTCTTC	CASSYPGLAATYNEQFF
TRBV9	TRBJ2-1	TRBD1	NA	TGTGCCAGCAGCGGAGACCAGACAGGGGTCAATGAGCAGTTCTTC	CASSGDQTGVNEQFF
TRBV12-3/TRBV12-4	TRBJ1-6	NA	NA	TGTGCCAGCAGTTTGGGACCTGATTCACCCCTCCACTTT	CASSLGPDSPLHF
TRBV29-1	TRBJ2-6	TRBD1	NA	TGCAGCGTTCAAAGGACAGGGGATTCTGGGGCCAACGTCCTGACTTTC	CSVQRTGDSGANVLTF
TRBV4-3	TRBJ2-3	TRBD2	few	TGCGCCAGCAGCCAAGATATGTTAGCGGGGACAATGTTTGGTCGCACAGATACGCAGTATTTT	CASSQDMLAGTMFGRTDTQYF
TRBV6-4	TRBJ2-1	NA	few	TGTGCCAGCCGGGAGCGGGCAGATGACAATGAGCAGTTCTTC	CASRERADDNEQFF
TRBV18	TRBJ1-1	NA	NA	TGTGCCAGCTCACCACCGCTTAGAGCGAACACTGAAGCTTTCTTT	CASSPPLRANTEAFF
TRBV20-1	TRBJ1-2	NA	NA	TGCAGTGCTAGAGATGAGGGCTTGAATGGCTACACCTTC	CSARDEGLNGYTF
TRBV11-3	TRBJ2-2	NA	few	TGTGCCAGCAGCCCTACCAGTACGAACACCGGGGAGCTGTTTTTT	CASSPTSTNTGELFF
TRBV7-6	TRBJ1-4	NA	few	TGTGCCAGCAGCTTTAGGGGTGGGGATGAAAAACTGTTTTTT	CASSFRGGDEKLFF
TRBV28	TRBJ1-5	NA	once	TGTGCCAGCAGTTTTTCGGCCCCAAGCCAGGGGAGGCAGCCCCAGCATTTT	CASSFSAPSQGRQPQHF
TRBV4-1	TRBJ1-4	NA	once	TGCGCCAGCAGCCAAATGGGCCCCCGGGGGCTGTTTTTT	CASSQMGPRGLFF
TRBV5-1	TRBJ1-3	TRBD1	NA	TGCGCCAGCAGCTGGGACAGAGGGTCTACAAACACCATATATTTT	CASSWDRGSTNTIYF
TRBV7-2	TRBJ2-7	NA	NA	TGTGCCAGCAGCCTAGACACAGAATACAATGAGCAGTACTTC	CASSLDTEYNEQYF